This T cell receptor beta chain was documented in a study of tumor-infiltrating lymphocytes in primary liver carcinoma. As concerns this clonotype: What it binds is not known. Since a much larger clone is just one base distant, this may be a read error.

Scientists recovered RNA and DNA together from approximately 20-30 mg of unsorted bulk tissue. Researchers generated TCR beta cDNA from about 500 ng of total RNA, relying on a constant-region primer. What produced the TCR beta libraries was three nested multiplex PCR rounds using slightly modified ARM-PCR. TCRdb re-called the multiplex PCR reads with MiXCR, one entry per CDR3 protein. The repertoire holds roughly 100,000 distinct CDR3 sequences, 55% to 75% seen once, with around 9.5% in the top ten. Study-level results: Researchers report that only about 7.5-25% of top clones turned up in all five tumor regions.

The clonotype originates from a woman aged 60-70 years with primary liver carcinoma and hepatitis B virus infection. Sequencing used liver tumor tissue from sampling region 5. Subset reported: tumor region T5, tumor centre.

CDR3 sequence reads: CASGLLRGNYEQYF. The CDR3 DNA reads as TGCGCCAGCGGCTTATTACGGGGAAACTACGAGCAGTACTTC. This sequence joins TRBV5-1 and TRBJ2-7, with TRBD2 as a possible D gene (5 bases). This CDR3 has 14 amino acids. In germline, CDR1 is SGHRS, CDR2 YFSETQ.